These T cell receptor beta chains were read from a single sample in a study of graft-versus-host responses after intestinal transplantation. Their antigens are not known. This table comes from immunoSEQ multiplex PCR, and its TCRdb copy is limited to in-frame clones, with some not included. This table has approximately 110,000 clones, 85% to 95% appearing once. Source: unstimulated CD8+ T cells sorted from spleen or lymph node cells, taken before transplant. These receptors came from a human donor who was the organ donor for an intestinal transplant. Each CDR3 is given with its conserved first and last residue. D genes are given only for firm matches. Clone size is stated in some rows and not others, as once, few, many or a class when expanded.

J | V | D | size | DNA | CDR3
TRBJ2-1 | TRBV27 | TRBD2 | - | TGTGCCAGCAGTTCAACTAGCGGGAGGGTTGGTGAGCAGTTCTTC | CASSSTSGRVGEQFF
TRBJ1-1 | TRBV21-1 | - | - | TGTGCCAGCAGCAAGGGCCCGGACGGGAACACTGAAGCTTTCTTT | CASSKGPDGNTEAFF
TRBJ2-7 | TRBV6-5 | TRBD2 | - | TGTGCCAGCAGTTACGGGCTAGCGGGTTCCTACGAGCAGTACTTC | CASSYGLAGSYEQYF
TRBJ1-2 | TRBV6-5 | - | - | TGTGCCAGCAGTTACCTTGGTCTTGGGGGGCGGGAGCGCTACACCTTC | CASSYLGLGGRERYTF
TRBJ2-3 | TRBV1 | - | - | TGCACCAGCAGCCAAGATTCGGGGCGGGAGCAGGGGGCAGATACGCAGTATTTT | CTSSQDSGREQGADTQYF
TRBJ1-2 | TRBV6-5 | - | - | TGTGCCAGCAGTTACTCGGACGGGGCCCCTCTCTATGGCTACACCTTC | CASSYSDGAPLYGYTF
TRBJ2-7 | TRBV5-1 | - | - | TGCGCCAGCAGATCTCCCGAGGGGCCCTACGAGCAGTACTTC | CASRSPEGPYEQYF
TRBJ1-1 | TRBV7-2 | - | - | TGTGCCAGCAGCTGGGGGCAGAACACTGAAGCTTTCTTT | CASSWGQNTEAFF
TRBJ1-1 | TRBV4-1 | - | - | TGCGCCAGCAGCCAAGGGTCCACTGAAGCTTTCTTT | CASSQGSTEAFF
TRBJ2-2 | TRBV27 | - | once | TGTGCCAGCCGATTAGGGGCTCCCGGGGAGCTGTTTTTT | CASRLGAPGELFF
TRBJ2-2 | TRBV29-1 | - | - | TGCAGCGTTGAGACTCCTAACACCGGGGAGCTGTTTTTT | CSVETPNTGELFF
TRBJ1-1 | TRBV27 | - | - | TGTGCCAGCAGTTTAAGCAACAGTGGTGAAGCTTTCTTT | CASSLSNSGEAFF
TRBJ1-2 | TRBV5-5 | - | - | TGTGCCAGCAGCTTGGCGGGGTACAGGGCGGATGGCTACACCTTC | CASSLAGYRADGYTF
TRBJ2-5 | TRBV30 | - | - | TGTGCCTGGAGTCGGGGCCAAGAGACCCAGTACTTC | CAWSRGQETQYF
TRBJ2-7 | TRBV2 | - | - | TGTGCCAGCAGTGATGGGGATTCCTACGAGCAGTACTTC | CASSDGDSYEQYF
TRBJ2-3 | TRBV5-4 | TRBD1 | - | TGTGCCAGCTTCCACCGGGACAGGGAAACAGATACGCAGTATTTT | CASFHRDRETDTQYF
TRBJ2-7 | TRBV12-5 | TRBD1 | once | TGTGCTAGTGCCGTAGGGACAGGGCCCTACGAGCAGTACTTC | CASAVGTGPYEQYF
TRBJ1-5 | TRBV6-6 | - | once | TGTGCCAGCAGCCTACAGGGAATCCAGCCCCAGCATTTT | CASSLQGIQPQHF
TRBJ1-1 | TRBV7-9 | TRBD1 | - | TGTGCCAGCAGCTTAGCCCAGGGGGCAGGAACTGAAGCTTTCTTT | CASSLAQGAGTEAFF
TRBJ2-3 | TRBV4-2 | TRBD2 | once | TGTGCCAGCAGCCAAGCGGGGGGGGGCACAGATACGCAGTATTTT | CASSQAGGGTDTQYF
TRBJ2-1 | TRBV30 | TRBD2 | - | TGTGCCTGGAGTCTTACTAGCGGGAGTTACAATGAGCAGTTCTTC | CAWSLTSGSYNEQFF
TRBJ1-4 | TRBV7-9 | - | once | TGTGCCAGCAGCAACGGGTTTGCAACTAATGAAAAACTGTTTTTT | CASSNGFATNEKLFF
TRBJ1-2 | TRBV5-6 | - | few | TGTGCCAGCAGCATTGACAACTATGGCTACACCTTC | CASSIDNYGYTF
TRBJ2-3 | TRBV19 | - | - | TGTGCCAGTACTCCCGGAGCAGGCAGCACAGATACGCAGTATTTT | CASTPGAGSTDTQYF
TRBJ2-1 | TRBV9 | - | - | TGTGCCAGCAGCGTTGGGGACTTGTTTGAGTTTGAGCAGTTCTTC | CASSVGDLFEFEQFF
TRBJ2-1 | TRBV5-6 | TRBD2 | once | TGTGCCAGCAGCTTGGCTGGACTAGCAGCCTACAATGAGCAGTTCTTC | CASSLAGLAAYNEQFF
TRBJ1-5 | TRBV6-5 | - | - | TGTGCCAGCAGCTACTACAGGGCCGATCAGCCCCAGCATTTT | CASSYYRADQPQHF
TRBJ1-2 | TRBV9 | - | - | TGTGCCAGCAGCGAGACAGAACAGGGACGGGGGTATGGCTACACCTTC | CASSETEQGRGYGYTF
TRBJ1-1 | TRBV7-9 | - | - | TGTGCCAGCAGCTTAGTCGGGGGCGGAAATGAAGCTTTCTTT | CASSLVGGGNEAFF
TRBJ2-7 | TRBV5-8 | - | - | TGTGCCAGCAGCGCTCCCTGGGGCTACGAGCAGTACTTC | CASSAPWGYEQYF
TRBJ2-4 | TRBV2 | - | - | TGTGCCAGCAGTGAAGAGTTAGCCAAAAACATTCAGTACTTC | CASSEELAKNIQYF
TRBJ2-7 | TRBV13 | - | once | TGTGCCAGCAGCCGCGACGGGGCGGGCTCCTACGAGCAGTACTTC | CASSRDGAGSYEQYF
TRBJ2-7 | TRBV6-6 | - | - | TGTGCCAGCAGTTACCCTCCAGTTCGTAGCGAGCAGTACTTC | CASSYPPVRSEQYF
TRBJ1-1 | TRBV25-1 | - | - | TGTGCCAGCAGTGATGACAGCTTCGGGTTGGGAACTGAAGCTTTCTTT | CASSDDSFGLGTEAFF
TRBJ2-7 | TRBV6-1 | - | - | TGTGCCACCAGGGACCAGAGGGCCTACGAGCAGTACTTC | CATRDQRAYEQYF
TRBJ1-4 | TRBV27 | - | - | TGTGCCAGCAGTAATCGGAGGGCGACTAATGAAAAACTGTTTTTT | CASSNRRATNEKLFF
TRBJ1-5 | TRBV4-1 | - | - | TGCGCCAGCAGCCAAGGGGCCGATCAGCCCCAGCATTTT | CASSQGADQPQHF
TRBJ2-1 | TRBV19 | - | - | TGTGCCAGTAGTATAGGGGGGAACAATGAGCAGTTCTTC | CASSIGGNNEQFF
TRBJ2-3 | TRBV7-6 | TRBD1 | - | TGTGCCAGCAGCTTAGCCGGGACAGGGGTCTTGGCGCAGTATTTT | CASSLAGTGVLAQYF
TRBJ2-1 | TRBV6-5 | TRBD2 | - | TGTGCCAGCAGCCTCGGGGGGATCACCTACAATGAGCAGTTCTTC | CASSLGGITYNEQFF
TRBJ1-4 | TRBV6-5 | TRBD1 | once | TGTGCCCTTCAGGCCGGGACAGGGGATCAACTGTTTTTT | CALQAGTGDQLFF
TRBJ2-1 | TRBV20-1 | - | - | TGCAGTGCCCAGGGATTTGAGCAGTTCTTC | CSAQGFEQFF
TRBJ2-3 | TRBV9 | TRBD2 | once | TGTGCCAGCAGCTCTAGCGGGAGGGCGACAGATACGCAGTATTTT | CASSSSGRATDTQYF
TRBJ2-2 | TRBV7-6 | - | - | TGTGCCAGCAGCTCTGAACAGGTCATCACCGGGGAGCTGTTTTTT | CASSSEQVITGELFF
TRBJ2-1 | TRBV4-2 | TRBD2 | - | TGTGCCAGCAGCCAAGATACTAGCGGATACAATGAGCAGTTCTTC | CASSQDTSGYNEQFF
TRBJ1-3 | TRBV30 | - | - | TGTGCCTGGACGCCGGGGTCTGGAAACACCATATATTTT | CAWTPGSGNTIYF
TRBJ2-7 | TRBV7-6 | TRBD2 | - | TGTGCCAGCAGCTTAGGGGCGGGACTAGCGCGCTACGAGCAGTACTTC | CASSLGAGLARYEQYF
TRBJ1-4 | TRBV7-6 | - | - | TGTGCCAGCAGCTTAGCCGACTCAGGGGCGTCTAATGAAAAACTGTTTTTT | CASSLADSGASNEKLFF
TRBJ2-3 | TRBV28 | - | - | TGTGCCAGCACCTGGATAACGGAAAGTAGCACAGATACGCAGTATTTT | CASTWITESSTDTQYF
TRBJ2-3 | TRBV27 | - | - | TGTGCCAGCAGTCTGATTGCGGCCGCAGATACGCAGTATTTT | CASSLIAAADTQYF
TRBJ2-1 | TRBV2 | TRBD2 | - | TGTGCCAGGAGCGGGGCATGGGACAATGAGCAGTTCTTC | CARSGAWDNEQFF
TRBJ2-4 | TRBV2 | TRBD2 | - | TGTGCCAGCAGTGGGAGGACTAGCGGGAGGCCTCTAGCCAAAAACATTCAGTACTTC | CASSGRTSGRPLAKNIQYF
TRBJ2-7 | TRBV7-9 | TRBD1 | - | TGTGCCAGCAGCTGGACAGGGGGCTCCTACGAGCAGTACTTC | CASSWTGGSYEQYF
TRBJ2-3 | TRBV2 | TRBD1 | - | TGTGCCAGGACCAGACAGGGCCAAGACACAGATACGCAGTATTTT | CARTRQGQDTDTQYF
TRBJ1-3 | TRBV28 | - | - | TGTGCCAGCAGTAGGAGGGGCTCTGGAAACACCATATATTTT | CASSRRGSGNTIYF
TRBJ2-1 | TRBV2 | TRBD2 | - | TGTGCCAGCAGCCTCCCGGGGGGACTAGCGGTCTTCAATGAGCAGTTCTTC | CASSLPGGLAVFNEQFF
TRBJ2-5 | TRBV7-9 | - | - | TGTGCCAGCAGTCGAATCGCGCAACCGACCCAAGAGACCCAGTACTTC | CASSRIAQPTQETQYF
TRBJ1-1 | TRBV19 | - | - | TGTGCCAGTAGTTCAACAACTGAAGCTTTCTTT | CASSSTTEAFF
TRBJ2-2 | TRBV19 | - | - | TGTGCCAGTAGCCAGGGGCCCAACACCGGGGAGCTGTTTTTT | CASSQGPNTGELFF
TRBJ2-5 | TRBV6-5 | - | - | TGTGCCAGCAGTTACCTTGCAGGGGACGAGACCCAGTACTTC | CASSYLAGDETQYF